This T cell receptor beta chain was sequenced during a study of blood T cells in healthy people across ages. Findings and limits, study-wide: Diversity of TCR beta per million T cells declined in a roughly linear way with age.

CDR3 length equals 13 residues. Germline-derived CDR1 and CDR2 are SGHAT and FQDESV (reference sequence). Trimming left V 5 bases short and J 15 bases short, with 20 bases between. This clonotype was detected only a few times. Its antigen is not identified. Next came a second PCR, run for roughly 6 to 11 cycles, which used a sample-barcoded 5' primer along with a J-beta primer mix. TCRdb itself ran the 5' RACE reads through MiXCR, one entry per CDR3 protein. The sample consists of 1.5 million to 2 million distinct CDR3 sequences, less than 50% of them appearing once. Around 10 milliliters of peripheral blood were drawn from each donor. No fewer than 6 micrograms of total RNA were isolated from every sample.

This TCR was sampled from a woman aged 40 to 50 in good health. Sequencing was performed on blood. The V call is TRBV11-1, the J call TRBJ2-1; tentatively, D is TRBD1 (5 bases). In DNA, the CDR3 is TGTGCCAGCAGCCGAACGGACAACCCGGTGGGGTTCTTC. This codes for CASSRTDNPVGFF. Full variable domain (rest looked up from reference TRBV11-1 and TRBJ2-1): EAEVAQSPRYKITEKSQAVAFWCDPISGHATLYWYRQILGQGPELLVQFQDESVVDDSQLPKDRFSAERLKGVDSTLKIQPAELGDSAMYLCASSRTDNPVGFFGPGTRLTVL.